This T cell receptor beta chain was found in a study of OX40 agonist ivuxolimab in advanced cancers. Across the whole study: The study treated patients with ivuxolimab, an agonistic anti-OX40 (CD134) antibody. Every 2 weeks, ivuxolimab was infused into the patients intravenously at between 0.01 and 10 mg/kg. Overall study results and limits: Normalized T-cell clonal expansion was also low in some nonresponders. The expanded peripheral T cells' antigen specificity was not determined.

This clone showed up just a few times. As yet, its antigen is unknown. Sequenced by immunoSEQ multiplex PCR; TCRdb stores in-frame clones only, minus some. The sample includes about 44,000 clones, roughly 87% seen only once; the top ten take 18%. This CDR3 has 17 amino acids. V is TRBV21-1 and J is TRBJ1-4. TRBV21-1 is deemed a pseudogene. This sequence was found in an adult with an advanced solid tumor such as melanoma, head and neck, liver or kidney cancer. Sequencing used CD4+ or CD8+ T cells sorted from blood, obtained in a trial of the OX40 agonist ivuxolimab. The DNA of the CDR3 is TGTGCCAGCAGCTGGGGGGAGAGAAGGAGAACTAATGAAAAACTGTTTTTT. Its protein product is CASSWGERRRTNEKLFF.